These 20 T cell receptor beta chains came from one sample sequenced in a study of shared clonotypes between healthy human individuals. Cells designated naive CD8 were CD45RO-negative and were positively selected for CCR7, with terminally differentiated effector memory CD45RA+ cells excluded. Generated by immunoSEQ multiplex PCR, the TCRdb table keeps only in-frame clones and is missing some. The sample lists some 2,000,000 clones, less than 95% occurring once. The sequencing input was naive CD8+ T cells sorted from blood. The receptors here all came from a man in his late teens or twenties in good health.

The chain couples TRBV5-1 to TRBJ1-1, with D unclear. The CDR3 consists of 15 residues. Germline assignment: CDR1 SGHRS and CDR2 YFSETQ. Trimming removed 0 bases from V and 0 bases from J, with 9 bases in between. CDR3 sequence: CASSLVNDLNTEAFF. In nucleotides, the CDR3 is TGCGCCAGCAGCTTGGTTAACGATCTGAACACTGAAGCTTTCTTT. Full variable domain (rest looked up from reference TRBV5-1 and TRBJ1-1): KAGVTQTPRYLIKTRGQQVTLSCSPISGHRSVSWYQQTPGQGLQFLFEYFSETQRNKGNFPGRFSGRQFSNSRSEMNVSTLELGDSALYLCASSLVNDLNTEAFFGQGTRLTVV.

This chain links TRBV27 with TRBJ2-1; D is perhaps TRBD2 (5 bases). The CDR3 consists of 13 residues. Per the germline V gene, CDR1 is MNHEY and CDR2 is SMNVEV (reference sequence). The germline V and J ends were trimmed by 4 bases and 7 bases, with 11 bases remaining between them. The CDR3 spells CASSWVGENEQFF. The CDR3 DNA sequence: TGTGCCAGCAGTTGGGTGGGAGAGAATGAGCAGTTCTTC.

V is TRBV11-2 and J is TRBJ2-1, with D maybe TRBD1 (8 bases). CDR3 length: 18 residues. With 5 bases removed from V and 5 bases from J, the gap between germline ends came to 25 bases. The germline V gene has CDR1 SGHAT and CDR2 FQNNGV. The chain's CDR3 is CASSHTAGGGSVDNEQFF. In DNA, the CDR3 is TGTGCCAGCAGCCACACCGCAGGGGGCGGGAGCGTGGACAATGAGCAGTTCTTC.

The J gene is TRBJ2-2, the V gene TRBV7-8; the D gene is possibly TRBD1 (6 bases). CDR3 length equals 18 residues. The ends were cut back, 1 base at V and 6 bases at J, with 21 bases in the middle. The germline gives CDR1 SGHVS, CDR2 FQNEAQ. The CDR3 sequence is CASSLVAGAGSGSGELFF. For the CDR3, the DNA is TGTGCCAGCAGCTTAGTCGCAGGGGCCGGCTCGGGGTCCGGGGAGCTGTTTTTT.

This rearrangement joins TRBV9 to TRBJ2-3; 10 nucleotides match TRBD2. V shed 0 bases and J 4 bases; nucleotides not matched to a gene: 14. The CDR3 runs to 19 residues. Germline V gene sequence: CDR1 SGDLS, CDR2 YYNGEE. The CDR3 DNA reads as TGTGCCAGCAGCGTAGACGTGGGTGGTCTAGCGGGAGTGGCAGATACGCAGTATTTT. This encodes CASSVDVGGLAGVADTQYF. The variable domain in full, completed from reference TRBV9 and TRBJ2-3, reads DSGVTQTPKHLITATGQRVTLRCSPRSGDLSVYWYQQSLDQGLQFLIQYYNGEERAKGNILERFSAQQFPDLHSELNLSSLELGDSALYFCASSVDVGGLAGVADTQYFGPGTRLTVL.

About this clone: Other DNA sequences in this sample translate to the same CDR3. The J gene is TRBJ1-1, the V gene TRBV5-8; D possibly corresponds to TRBD1 (5 bases). Germline assignment: CDR1 SGHTS and CDR2 YDEGEE. The CDR3 is made up of 13 amino acids. V dropped 2 bases and J dropped 4 bases, with 9 bases sitting between them. CDR3 DNA: TGTGCCAGCAGCTTCGGGGGAGGCACTGAAGCTTTCTTT. Its protein product is CASSFGGGTEAFF.

Note on this clone: The identical CDR3 is also encoded by other nucleotide sequences in the sample. The rearrangement uses TRBV9 and TRBJ2-5, with TRBD2 matching over 12 bases. Germline V gene sequence: CDR1 SGDLS, CDR2 YYNGEE. V lost 3 bases to trimming and J lost 2 bases; unmatched junction nucleotides: 2. The CDR3 is 15 residues long. CDR3 in amino acids: CASSAGTSGQETQYF. Written as DNA, the CDR3 is TGTGCCAGCAGCGCCGGGACTAGCGGGCAAGAGACCCAGTACTTC.

The chain employs TRBV27 and TRBJ2-7, with D unresolved. Germline V gene lookup returns CDR1 MNHEY and CDR2 SMNVEV (reference sequence). The CDR3 consists of 12 residues. The V end lost 10 bases, the J end lost 0 bases, and 10 bases lay between the germline ends. The CDR3 nucleotides read TGTGCCACCGGACGGAGCTCCTACGAGCAGTACTTC. Translated, it gives CATGRSSYEQYF.

The chain employs TRBV7-9 and TRBJ2-1, with unresolved D. This CDR3 is built from 16 residues. V lost 5 bases and J 0 bases, leaving 14 bases between the germline ends. Germline V gives CDR1 SEHNR, CDR2 FQNEAQ (reference sequence). This CDR3 reads CASSRPAPSSYNEQFF. CDR3 nucleotide sequence: TGTGCCAGCAGCCGCCCTGCGCCAAGCTCCTACAATGAGCAGTTCTTC.

The V gene is TRBV5-1, the J gene TRBJ1-1; D unclear. V was shortened by 3 bases and J by 5 bases, with 14 bases between the two germline ends. This CDR3 has 14 amino acids. The germline V gene has CDR1 SGHRS and CDR2 YFSETQ. CDR3 loop: CASSYNNQATEAFF. CDR3 DNA: TGCGCCAGCAGCTACAATAACCAGGCGACTGAAGCTTTCTTT. Combining the CDR3 with reference TRBV5-1 and TRBJ1-1 gives the whole variable domain KAGVTQTPRYLIKTRGQQVTLSCSPISGHRSVSWYQQTPGQGLQFLFEYFSETQRNKGNFPGRFSGRQFSNSRSEMNVSTLELGDSALYLCASSYNNQATEAFFGQGTRLTVV.

About this clone itself: Additional DNA sequences in this sample encode the identical CDR3. The V and J genes are TRBV11-2 and TRBJ2-7; D not certain. The germline gives CDR1 SGHAT, CDR2 FQNNGV. CDR3 length: 12 amino acids. Trimming took off 0 bases at V and 3 bases at J, with 3 bases between the two ends. Written as DNA, the CDR3 is TGTGCCAGCAGCTTAGATCTCTACGAGCAGTACTTC. Protein: CASSLDLYEQYF.

This chain uses TRBV5-1 with TRBJ1-1; a possible D gene is TRBD1 (5 bases). CDR1 is SGHRS, CDR2 YFSETQ, per germline. V dropped 2 bases and J dropped 3 bases, with 14 bases sitting between them. The CDR3 spans 15 residues. The CDR3 DNA sequence: TGCGCCAGCAGCTTCAGGGCCACGGGGGACACTGAAGCTTTCTTT. Translation gives CASSFRATGDTEAFF.

The V and J genes are TRBV27 and TRBJ2-7; D is unclear. Trimming pared 6 bases from V and 5 bases from J, leaving 11 bases between. The length of the CDR3 is 12 residues. Germline CDR1 reads MNHEY; CDR2 reads SMNVEV (reference sequence). The CDR3 region is CASSPLGNEQYF. The CDR3 DNA reads as TGTGCCAGCAGCCCGTTGGGGAACGAGCAGTACTTC.

The V call is TRBV30, the J call TRBJ2-3; perhaps TRBD2 as D (6 bases). The CDR3 loop spans 16 amino acids. V gave up 1 base and J gave up 3 bases, with 17 bases separating them. Germline V gives CDR1 GTSNPN, CDR2 SVGIG (reference sequence). The CDR3 protein is CAWSGGGSMGTDTQYF. DNA for the CDR3: TGTGCCTGGAGTGGAGGAGGGAGTATGGGTACAGATACGCAGTATTTT. Filled out from reference TRBV30 and TRBJ2-3, the complete variable domain reads SQTIHQWPATLVQPVGSPLSLECTVEGTSNPNLYWYRQAAGRGLQLLFYSVGIGQISSEVPQNLSASRPQDRQFILSSKKLLLSDSGFYLCAWSGGGSMGTDTQYFGPGTRLTVL.

This chain uses TRBV18 with TRBJ1-4, with a possible D match to TRBD1 (5 bases). The CDR3 is made up of 15 amino acids. Trimming removed 2 bases from V and 7 bases from J, with 14 bases in between. Germline V lookup: CDR1 KGHSH, CDR2 LQKENI. CDR3 sequence (DNA): TGTGCCAGCTCACCAGCGGGGAGGGGAAGTGAAAAACTGTTTTTT. It translates to CASSPAGRGSEKLFF.

The gene calls are TRBV27 and TRBJ2-1, with D possibly TRBD1 on 5 matching bases. CDR3 size: 16 residues. V dropped 6 bases and J dropped 5 bases, with 20 bases sitting between them. The germline gives CDR1 MNHEY, CDR2 SMNVEV (reference sequence). The CDR3 reads CASRPLGQGFDNEQFF. The CDR3 nucleotides are TGTGCCAGCAGGCCGCTAGGGCAGGGATTCGACAATGAGCAGTTCTTC.

The chain links TRBV7-8 to TRBJ2-7; TRBD1 is a possible D gene (6 bases). This CDR3 is built from 14 residues. Germline V gene sequence: CDR1 SGHVS, CDR2 FQNEAQ. The germline V and J ends were trimmed by 5 bases and 5 bases, with 16 bases remaining between them. The CDR3 region is CASSLEGVLDEQYF. CDR3 DNA sequence: TGTGCCAGCAGCCTCGAGGGGGTCTTGGACGAGCAGTACTTC.

The chain carries TRBV28 and TRBJ1-2; 9 bases map to TRBD1. Losses at the gene ends were 1 base for V and 5 bases for J; bases not matched to a gene: 2. The length of the CDR3 is 14 residues. Germline V gives CDR1 MDHEN, CDR2 SYDVKM. As DNA, the CDR3 is TGTGCCAGCAGTTTATCCGGGACAGGGTATGGCTACACCTTC. Its translation is CASSLSGTGYGYTF.

The chain recombines TRBV19 with TRBJ1-1; 10 bases fit TRBD1. Germline-derived CDR1 and CDR2 are LNHDA and SQIVND (reference sequence). The trim removed 11 bases at V and 4 bases at J, leaving 4 bases unmatched. This CDR3 comprises 12 residues. The CDR3 DNA sequence: TGTGCCGTAAGACAGGGGGCCACTGAAGCTTTCTTT. Protein sequence: CAVRQGATEAFF.

The V call is TRBV29-1, the J call TRBJ2-7; 8 nucleotides agree with TRBD1. The trim removed 4 bases at V and 4 bases at J, leaving 6 bases unmatched. CDR3 length: 13 residues. The germline gives CDR1 SQVTM, CDR2 ANQGSEA. The CDR3: CSVVSGDRYEQYF. Written as DNA, the CDR3 is TGCAGCGTTGTATCAGGGGACAGGTACGAGCAGTACTTC.